This TCR beta chain was captured by sequencing in a study of blood T cell repertoires in COVID-19. For the study at large: Acute and convalescent COVID-19 samples came from the United States, Italy and Spain. PBMCs, B-cell-depleted T cells, or T cells provided the cDNA or gDNA that made up the material.

Original handling: The assay estimated nucleated cells by amplifying reference gene primers. The assay was immunoSEQ multiplex PCR, and TCRdb's table has in-frame clones only and misses some. V and J calls and clone size are given by that table; D and trimming were obtained from the DNA. The sample consists of about 210,000 clones, roughly four fifths of them appearing once. J lost 6 bases, V lost 0 bases, and 2 bases had no gene match. CDR3 size: 15 residues. CDR1 is MGHRA, CDR2 YSYEKL, per germline. The sequencing input was peripheral blood. V usage is TRBV4-1 and J usage is TRBJ1-5; 10 bases map to TRBD1. The clonotype originates from a woman between 40 and 55 years old with acute or convalescent COVID-19. The CDR3 loop is CASSQEGQGTQPQHF. The CDR3 DNA reads as TGCGCCAGCAGCCAAGAGGGACAGGGGACTCAGCCCCAGCATTTT.